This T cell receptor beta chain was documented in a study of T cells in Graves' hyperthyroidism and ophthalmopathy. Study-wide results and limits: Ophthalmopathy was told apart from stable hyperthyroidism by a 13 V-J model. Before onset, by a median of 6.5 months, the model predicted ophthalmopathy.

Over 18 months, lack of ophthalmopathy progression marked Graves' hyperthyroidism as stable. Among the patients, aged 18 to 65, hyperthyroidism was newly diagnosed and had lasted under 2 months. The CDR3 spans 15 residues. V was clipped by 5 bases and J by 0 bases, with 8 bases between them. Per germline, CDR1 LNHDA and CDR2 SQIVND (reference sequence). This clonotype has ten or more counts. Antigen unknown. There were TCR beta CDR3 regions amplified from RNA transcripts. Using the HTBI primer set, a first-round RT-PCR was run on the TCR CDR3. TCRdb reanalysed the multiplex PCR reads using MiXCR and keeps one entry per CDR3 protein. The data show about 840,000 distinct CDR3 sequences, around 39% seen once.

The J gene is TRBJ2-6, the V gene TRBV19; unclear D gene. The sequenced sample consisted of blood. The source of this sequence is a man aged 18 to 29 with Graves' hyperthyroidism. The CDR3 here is CASSASISGANVLTF. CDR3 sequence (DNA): TGTGCCAGTAGTGCTTCAATCTCTGGGGCCAACGTCCTGACTTTC.